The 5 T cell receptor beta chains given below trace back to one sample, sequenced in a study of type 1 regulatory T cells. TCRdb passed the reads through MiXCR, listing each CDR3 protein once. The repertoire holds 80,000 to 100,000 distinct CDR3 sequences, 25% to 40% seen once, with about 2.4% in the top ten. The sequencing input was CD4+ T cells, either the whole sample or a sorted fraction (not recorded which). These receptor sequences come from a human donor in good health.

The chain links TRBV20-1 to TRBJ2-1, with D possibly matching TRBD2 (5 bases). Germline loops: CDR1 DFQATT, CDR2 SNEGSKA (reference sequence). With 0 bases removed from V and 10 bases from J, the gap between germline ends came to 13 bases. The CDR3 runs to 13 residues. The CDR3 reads CSARDPLAVEQFF. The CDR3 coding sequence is TGCAGTGCTAGAGACCCTCTAGCAGTCGAGCAGTTCTTC.

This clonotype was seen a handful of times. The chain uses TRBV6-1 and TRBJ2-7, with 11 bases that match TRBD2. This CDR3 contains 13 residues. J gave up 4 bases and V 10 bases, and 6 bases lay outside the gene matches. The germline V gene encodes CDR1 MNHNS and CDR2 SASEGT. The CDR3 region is CATETSGIYEQYF. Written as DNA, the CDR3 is TGTGCCACCGAGACTAGCGGGATTTACGAGCAGTACTTC.

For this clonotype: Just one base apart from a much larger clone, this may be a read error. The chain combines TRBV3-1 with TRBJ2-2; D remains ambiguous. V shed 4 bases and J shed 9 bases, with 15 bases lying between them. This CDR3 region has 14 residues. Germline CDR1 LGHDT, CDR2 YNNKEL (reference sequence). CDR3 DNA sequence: TGTGCCAGCAGCCCCAGAGAACAGAGCTGGGAGCTGTTTTTT. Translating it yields CASSPREQSWELFF.

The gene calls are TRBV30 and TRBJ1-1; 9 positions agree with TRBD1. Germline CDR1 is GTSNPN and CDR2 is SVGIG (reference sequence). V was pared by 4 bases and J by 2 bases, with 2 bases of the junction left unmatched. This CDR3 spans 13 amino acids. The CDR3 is CAWNRGPNTEAFF. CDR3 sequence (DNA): TGTGCCTGGAACAGGGGGCCAAACACTGAAGCTTTCTTT.

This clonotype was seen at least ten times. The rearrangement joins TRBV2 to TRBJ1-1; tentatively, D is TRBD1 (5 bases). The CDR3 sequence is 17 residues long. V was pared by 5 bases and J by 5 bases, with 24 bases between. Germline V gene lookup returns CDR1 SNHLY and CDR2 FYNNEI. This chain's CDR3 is CASSTVPGRSSETEAFF. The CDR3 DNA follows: TGTGCCAGCAGTACAGTGCCGGGACGATCATCGGAGACTGAAGCTTTCTTT.